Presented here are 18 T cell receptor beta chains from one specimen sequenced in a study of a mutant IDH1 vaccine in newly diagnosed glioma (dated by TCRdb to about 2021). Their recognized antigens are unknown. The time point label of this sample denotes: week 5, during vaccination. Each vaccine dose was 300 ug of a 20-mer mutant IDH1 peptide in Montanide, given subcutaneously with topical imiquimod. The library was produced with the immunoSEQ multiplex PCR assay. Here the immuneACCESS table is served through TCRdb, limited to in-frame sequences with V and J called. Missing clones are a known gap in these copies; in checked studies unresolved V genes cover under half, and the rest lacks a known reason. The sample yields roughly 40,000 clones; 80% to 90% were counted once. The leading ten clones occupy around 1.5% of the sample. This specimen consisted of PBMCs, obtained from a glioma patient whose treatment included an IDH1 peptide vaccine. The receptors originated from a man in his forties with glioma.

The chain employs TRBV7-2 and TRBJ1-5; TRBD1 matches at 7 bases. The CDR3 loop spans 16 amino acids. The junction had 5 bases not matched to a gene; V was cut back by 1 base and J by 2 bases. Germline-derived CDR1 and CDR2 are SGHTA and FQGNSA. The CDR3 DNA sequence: TGTGCCAGCAGCTTAGGCAGGGGGGTCGGCAATCAGCCCCAGCATTTT. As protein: CASSLGRGVGNQPQHF.

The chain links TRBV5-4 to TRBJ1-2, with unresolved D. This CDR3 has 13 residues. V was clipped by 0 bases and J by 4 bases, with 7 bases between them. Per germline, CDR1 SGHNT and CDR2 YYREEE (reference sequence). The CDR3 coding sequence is TGTGCCAGCAGCTTGGGCGGGATCTATGGCTACACCTTC. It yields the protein CASSLGGIYGYTF.

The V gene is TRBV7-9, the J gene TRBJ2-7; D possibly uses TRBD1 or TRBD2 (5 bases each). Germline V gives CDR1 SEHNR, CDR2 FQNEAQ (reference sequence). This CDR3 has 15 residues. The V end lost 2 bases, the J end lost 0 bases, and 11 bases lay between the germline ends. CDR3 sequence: CASSLLGTASYEQYF. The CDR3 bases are TGTGCCAGCAGCTTATTAGGGACGGCCTCCTACGAGCAGTACTTC.

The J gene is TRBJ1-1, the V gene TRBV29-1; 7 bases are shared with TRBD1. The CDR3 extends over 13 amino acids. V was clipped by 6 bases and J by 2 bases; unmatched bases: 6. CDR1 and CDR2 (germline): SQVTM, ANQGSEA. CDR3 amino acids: CSVLQGFNTEAFF. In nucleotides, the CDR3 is TGCAGCGTATTACAGGGGTTCAACACTGAAGCTTTCTTT.

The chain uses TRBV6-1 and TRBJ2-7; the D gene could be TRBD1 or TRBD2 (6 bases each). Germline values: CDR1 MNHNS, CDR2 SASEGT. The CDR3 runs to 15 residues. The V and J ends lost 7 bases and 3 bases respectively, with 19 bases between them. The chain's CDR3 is CASNPGARMDYEQYF. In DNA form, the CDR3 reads TGTGCCAGCAATCCGGGGGCTCGCATGGACTACGAGCAGTACTTC.

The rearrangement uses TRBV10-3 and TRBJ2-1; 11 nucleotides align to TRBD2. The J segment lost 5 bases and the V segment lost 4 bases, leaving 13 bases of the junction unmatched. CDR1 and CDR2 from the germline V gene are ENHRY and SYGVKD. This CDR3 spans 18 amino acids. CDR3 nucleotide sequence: TGTGCCATCAGTGGGCTAGCGGGAGGTACGGGCCGCGACAATGAGCAGTTCTTC. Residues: CAISGLAGGTGRDNEQFF.

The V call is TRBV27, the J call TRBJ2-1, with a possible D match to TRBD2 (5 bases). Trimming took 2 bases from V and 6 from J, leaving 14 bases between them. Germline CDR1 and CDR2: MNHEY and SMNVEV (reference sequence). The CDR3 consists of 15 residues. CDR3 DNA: TGTGCCAGCAGTTTACGTTACCTAGCAACCAATGAGCAGTTCTTC. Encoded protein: CASSLRYLATNEQFF.

CDR3 DNA sequence: TGTGCCAGCAGCCAATACAGGGGCACTGAAGCTTTCTTT. It yields the protein CASSQYRGTEAFF. This chain connects TRBV16 to TRBJ1-1; 7 positions match TRBD1. The CDR3 has 13 amino acids. V was pared by 1 base and J by 4 bases, with 0 bases of the junction left unmatched. The germline CDR1 and CDR2 sequences are KGHSY and FQNENV.

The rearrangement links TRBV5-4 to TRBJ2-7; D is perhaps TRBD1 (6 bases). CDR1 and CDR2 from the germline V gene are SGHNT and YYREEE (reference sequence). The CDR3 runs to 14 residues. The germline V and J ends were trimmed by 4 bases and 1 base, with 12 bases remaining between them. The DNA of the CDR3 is TGTGCCAGCAGCGTACAGGGCAAATCCTACGAGCAGTACTTC. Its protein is CASSVQGKSYEQYF.

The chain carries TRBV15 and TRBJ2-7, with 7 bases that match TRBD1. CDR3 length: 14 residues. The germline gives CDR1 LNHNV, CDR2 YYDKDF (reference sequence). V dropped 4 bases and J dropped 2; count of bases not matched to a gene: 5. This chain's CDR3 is CATSMMTGPYEQYF. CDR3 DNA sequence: TGTGCCACCAGCATGATGACAGGGCCCTACGAGCAGTACTTC.

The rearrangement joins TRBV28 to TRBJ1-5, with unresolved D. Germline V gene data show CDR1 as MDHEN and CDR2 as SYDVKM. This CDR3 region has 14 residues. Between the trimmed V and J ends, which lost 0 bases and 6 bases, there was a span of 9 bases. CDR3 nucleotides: TGTGCCAGCAGTTTATGGGGGTCGGGTCAGCCCCAGCATTTT. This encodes CASSLWGSGQPQHF. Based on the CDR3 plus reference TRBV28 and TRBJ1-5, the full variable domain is DVKVTQSSRYLVKRTGEKVFLECVQDMDHENMFWYRQDPGLGLRLIYFSYDVKMKEKGDIPEGYSVSREKKERFSLILESASTNQTSMYLCASSLWGSGQPQHFGDGTRLSIL.

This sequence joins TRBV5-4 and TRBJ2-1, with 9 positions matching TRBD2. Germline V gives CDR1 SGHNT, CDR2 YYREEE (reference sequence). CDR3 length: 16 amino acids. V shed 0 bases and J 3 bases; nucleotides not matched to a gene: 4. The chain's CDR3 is CASSLAAGGVYNEQFF. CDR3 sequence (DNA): TGTGCCAGCAGCTTGGCCGCGGGAGGGGTCTACAATGAGCAGTTCTTC.

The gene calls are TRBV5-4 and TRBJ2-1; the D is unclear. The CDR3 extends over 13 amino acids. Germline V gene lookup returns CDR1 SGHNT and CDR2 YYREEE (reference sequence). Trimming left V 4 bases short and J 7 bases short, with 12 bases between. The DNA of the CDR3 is TGTGCCAGCAGCACCCAAGGGAAGAATGAGCAGTTCTTC. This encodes CASSTQGKNEQFF. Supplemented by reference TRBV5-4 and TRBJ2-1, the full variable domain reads ETGVTQSPTHLIKTRGQQVTLRCSSQSGHNTVSWYQQALGQGPQFIFQYYREEENGRGNFPPRFSGLQFPNYSSELNVNALELDDSALYLCASSTQGKNEQFFGPGTRLTVL.

The CDR3 region is CATSSTGASGKNIQYF. The CDR3 coding sequence is TGTGCCACCAGCAGTACAGGGGCGTCGGGCAAAAACATTCAGTACTTC. V and J are TRBV15 and TRBJ2-4; 7 bases line up with TRBD1. The germline CDR1 and CDR2 sequences are LNHNV and YYDKDF (reference sequence). This CDR3 has 16 amino acids. With 3 bases clipped from V and 3 bases from J, the junction kept 8 bases outside the gene matches. Variable domain in full (rest from reference TRBV15 and TRBJ2-4): DAMVIQNPRYQVTQFGKPVTLSCSQTLNHNVMYWYQQKSSQAPKLLFHYYDKDFNNEADTPDNFQSRRPNTSFCFLDIRSPGLGDTAMYLCATSSTGASGKNIQYFGAGTRLSVL.

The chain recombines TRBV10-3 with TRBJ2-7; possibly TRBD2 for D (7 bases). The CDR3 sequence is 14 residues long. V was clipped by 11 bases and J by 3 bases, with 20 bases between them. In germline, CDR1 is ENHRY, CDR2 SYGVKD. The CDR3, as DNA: TGTGCCGCATCAAGGGGGGGGTCTTTCTACGAGCAGTACTTC. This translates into CAASRGGSFYEQYF.

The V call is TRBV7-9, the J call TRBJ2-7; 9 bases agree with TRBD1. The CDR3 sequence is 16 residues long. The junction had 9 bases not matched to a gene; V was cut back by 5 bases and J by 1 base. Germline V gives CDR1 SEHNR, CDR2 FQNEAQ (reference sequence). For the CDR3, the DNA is TGTGCCAGCAGCCCCACCCCCGGGACAGGGTCCTACGAGCAGTACTTC. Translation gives CASSPTPGTGSYEQYF. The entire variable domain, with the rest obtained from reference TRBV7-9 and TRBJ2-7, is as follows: DTGVSQNPRHKITKRGQNVTFRCDPISEHNRLYWYRQTLGQGPEFLTYFQNEAQLEKSRLLSDRFSAERPKGSFSTLEIQRTEQGDSAMYLCASSPTPGTGSYEQYFGPGTRLTVT.

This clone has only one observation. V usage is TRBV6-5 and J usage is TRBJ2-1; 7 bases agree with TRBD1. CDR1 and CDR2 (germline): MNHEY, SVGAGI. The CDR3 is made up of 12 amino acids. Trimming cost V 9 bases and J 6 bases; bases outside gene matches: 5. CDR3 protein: CARKDRINEQFF. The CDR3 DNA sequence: TGTGCCAGAAAGGACAGGATCAATGAGCAGTTCTTC.

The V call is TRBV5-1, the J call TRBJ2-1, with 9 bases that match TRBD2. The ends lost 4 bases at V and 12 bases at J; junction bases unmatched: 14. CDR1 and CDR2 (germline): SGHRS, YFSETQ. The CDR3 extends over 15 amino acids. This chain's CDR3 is CASSPPGLAGEVQFF. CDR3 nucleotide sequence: TGCGCCAGCAGCCCCCCGGGACTAGCAGGAGAGGTGCAGTTCTTC.